These T cell receptor beta chains were read from a single sample in a study of T cell repertoires in cytomegalovirus infection. Via MiXCR, TCRdb re-called the reads, giving one row per CDR3 protein. Here the sample spans about a million distinct CDR3 sequences, about a third being singletons. These receptors have no identified antigens. The sequences come from cultured CD8+ T cells from PBMCs, collected from culture after CMV antigen stimulation. These receptors were collected from a human donor in good health (CMV status not recorded). Some clones in this sample may be carry-over from other donors' samples. The CDR3 runs from the conserved cysteine through the conserved F or W. A D gene is named only where the DNA matches it firmly. Clone size is shown for a subset of rows, as once, few, many or a class of expanded clone.

TRBD2	-	TRBV5-6	TRBJ2-1	CASSWGPSGGYSYNEQFF	TGTGCCAGCAGCTGGGGGCCAAGCGGGGGTTACTCCTACAATGAGCAGTTCTTC
TRBD1	few	TRBV19	TRBJ1-2	CASSIVHRGREGYTF	TGTGCCAGTAGTATAGTTCACAGGGGGCGCGAGGGCTACACCTTC
-	-	TRBV6-2/TRBV6-3	TRBJ2-3	CASSWDLGAPRPQYF	TGTGCCAGCAGTTGGGATTTAGGGGCCCCCAGGCCCCAGTATTTT
-	-	TRBV10-2	TRBJ1-1	CASSATGNMNTEAFF	TGCGCCAGCAGTGCTACAGGGAATATGAACACTGAAGCTTTCTTT
TRBD1	many	TRBV7-9	TRBJ2-3	CASSQDRADTQYF	TGTGCCAGCAGCCAGGACAGGGCCGATACGCAGTATTTT
TRBD2	-	TRBV5-8	TRBJ2-3	CASSLGGLRVDTQYF	TGTGCCAGCAGCTTGGGGGGACTACGTGTAGATACGCAGTATTTT
-	once	TRBV2	TRBJ1-1	CASSADSILNTEAFF	TGTGCCAGCAGTGCCGACAGCATCTTGAACACTGAAGCTTTCTTT
-	-	TRBV7-7	TRBJ2-5	CASSPGVGGLEETQYF	TGTGCTAGCAGCCCCGGAGTAGGAGGGTTGGAAGAGACCCAGTACTTC
-	-	TRBV14	TRBJ2-1	CASSQDTPRDEQFF	TGTGCCAGCAGCCAAGACACCCCGAGGGATGAGCAGTTCTTC
-	-	TRBV12-3/TRBV12-4	TRBJ2-7	CASSLGTPAGYEQYF	TGTGCCAGCAGTCTTGGGACACCGGCGGGCTACGAGCAGTACTTC
-	-	TRBV5-4	TRBJ2-7	CASSPSGAGIEQYF	TGTGCCAGCAGTCCGTCCGGGGCAGGGATCGAGCAGTACTTC
TRBD1	-	TRBV7-9	TRBJ1-5	CASSLALRTGMDQPQHF	TGTGCCAGCAGCTTAGCGCTTCGGACAGGTATGGATCAGCCCCAGCATTTT
-	many	TRBV4-1	TRBJ1-5	CASSQGQSNQPQHF	TGCGCCAGCAGCCAAGGGCAGAGTAATCAGCCCCAGCATTTT
TRBD2	few	TRBV28	TRBJ2-7	CAGSGVTGAGQYF	TGTGCCGGTAGCGGGGTCACGGGGGCGGGGCAGTACTTC
-	many	TRBV7-9	TRBJ1-2	CASSLGVFGYTF	TGTGCCAGCAGCTTAGGGGTTTTTGGCTACACCTTC
-	few	TRBV7-9	TRBJ1-1	CASSPWGGDTEAFF	TGTGCCAGCAGCCCGTGGGGGGGGGATACTGAAGCTTTCTTT
TRBD1	-	TRBV7-4	TRBJ2-1	CASSLVEDRGKEFF	TGTGCCAGCAGCTTGGTGGAAGACAGGGGAAAGGAGTTCTTC
-	once	TRBV3-1	TRBJ1-1	CASSQASFNTEAFF	TGTGCCAGCAGCCAAGCCAGTTTTAACACTGAAGCTTTCTTT
TRBD2	-	TRBV12-5	TRBJ2-1	CASGYRTSGALSSYNEQFF	TGTGCTAGTGGTTATAGGACTAGCGGGGCCTTGAGCTCCTACAATGAGCAGTTCTTC
-	few	TRBV27	TRBJ1-2	CASSLSAGFSYGYTF	TGTGCCAGCAGTTTATCGGCAGGGTTCAGCTATGGCTACACCTTC
TRBD1	many	TRBV7-8	TRBJ2-7	CASSFGQGTYEQYF	TGTGCCAGCAGCTTCGGACAGGGAACCTACGAGCAGTACTTC
TRBD1	many	TRBV7-2	TRBJ2-5	CASSMLDRGQETQYF	TGTGCCAGCAGCATGCTGGACAGGGGCCAAGAGACCCAGTACTTC
-	-	TRBV19	TRBJ2-5	CASSIDWGEAETQYF	TGTGCCAGTAGTATAGACTGGGGCGAAGCAGAGACCCAGTACTTC
TRBD1	once	TRBV5-8	TRBJ1-2	CASSSPGQPVRGYTF	TGTGCCAGCAGCTCTCCGGGACAGCCCGTTCGGGGCTACACCTTC
-	many	TRBV7-8	TRBJ2-7	CASSPRVEQYF	TGTGCCAGCAGCCCCAGGGTGGAGCAGTACTTC
-	many	TRBV10-3	TRBJ1-5	CAISEPGSNQPQHF	TGTGCCATCAGTGAGCCAGGGAGTAATCAGCCCCAGCATTTT
TRBD2	-	TRBV7-9	TRBJ2-1	CASSWTSGIDEQFF	TGTGCCAGCTCGTGGACTAGCGGGATCGATGAGCAGTTCTTC
TRBD1	-	TRBV28	TRBJ2-4	CASNPTGGPDRNIQYF	TGTGCCAGCAACCCCACAGGGGGCCCTGATAGGAACATTCAGTACTTC
-	many	TRBV7-3	TRBJ2-1	CASSLDISSYNEQFF	TGTGCCAGCAGTCTGGACATTAGCTCCTACAATGAGCAGTTCTTC
-	few	TRBV5-8	TRBJ2-1	CASSFVVNPYNEQFF	TGTGCCAGCAGCTTCGTCGTAAACCCCTACAATGAGCAGTTCTTC
-	-	TRBV19	TRBJ2-2	CASSIRPGRGTGELFF	TGTGCCAGTAGTATCCGGCCAGGTCGTGGCACCGGGGAGCTGTTTTTT
-	few	TRBV5-4	TRBJ2-5	CASSSGHTTPGGTQYF	TGTGCCAGCAGCTCAGGACATACCACCCCAGGAGGGACCCAGTACTTC
-	-	TRBV7-2	TRBJ1-4	CASSLEEGRTTNEKLFF	TGTGCCAGCAGCTTAGAGGAGGGACGGACAACTAATGAAAAACTGTTTTTT
-	-	TRBV4-1	TRBJ2-7	CASSQDLRGSSYEQYF	TGCGCCAGCAGCCAAGATCTTCGGGGGAGCTCCTACGAGCAGTACTTC
-	few	TRBV2	TRBJ1-1	CASRQDSFYTEAFF	TGTGCCAGCAGGCAGGACAGTTTTTACACTGAAGCTTTCTTT
TRBD1	-	TRBV19	TRBJ1-5	CASSMQSTGGGNQPQHF	TGTGCCAGTAGTATGCAGTCGACAGGGGGCGGCAATCAGCCCCAGCATTTT
-	many	TRBV7-2	TRBJ2-3	CASTSRGSTDTQYF	TGTGCCAGCACCTCTAGGGGGAGCACAGATACGCAGTATTTT
-	many	TRBV7-6	TRBJ1-1	CASSLEQGNTEAFF	TGTGCCAGCAGCTTAGAACAGGGGAACACTGAAGCTTTCTTT
TRBD2	-	TRBV28	TRBJ2-3	CASTLGSGGMLDTQYF	TGTGCCAGCACCCTCGGGAGCGGGGGGATGCTCGATACGCAGTATTTT
-	many	TRBV20-1	TRBJ1-2	CSARPGVGYGYTF	TGCAGTGCCCGCCCAGGGGTGGGCTATGGCTACACCTTC
-	-	TRBV15	TRBJ1-4	CATSRERATKLFF	TGTGCCACCAGCAGAGAGAGGGCTACAAAACTGTTTTTT
-	-	TRBV9	TRBJ1-3	CASRDPGNTIYF	TGTGCCAGCAGGGATCCTGGAAACACCATATATTTT
TRBD2	many	TRBV7-2	TRBJ2-3	CASSTGLVDTQYF	TGTGCCAGCAGCACGGGACTAGTTGATACGCAGTATTTT
TRBD2	many	TRBV4-1	TRBJ2-3	CASSQVLAGGTDTQYF	TGCGCCAGCAGCCAAGTTCTAGCGGGGGGCACAGATACGCAGTATTTT
-	-	TRBV20-1	TRBJ1-2	CSALGQTNYGYTF	TGCAGTGCCCTGGGACAAACTAACTATGGCTACACCTTC
TRBD1	few	TRBV27	TRBJ1-1	CASSLYGTAQTRAFF	TGTGCCAGCAGTCTATACGGGACAGCCCAAACGAGAGCTTTCTTT
-	many	TRBV7-2	TRBJ1-5	CASSFLLGPNQPQHF	TGTGCCAGCAGCTTCCTACTCGGGCCAAATCAGCCCCAGCATTTT
-	-	TRBV2	TRBJ2-5	CASPGGPAETQYF	TGTGCCAGCCCGGGGGGCCCAGCAGAGACCCAGTACTTC
-	-	TRBV7-9	TRBJ2-2	CASSHGSGTGELFF	TGTGCCAGCAGCCACGGTTCGGGCACCGGGGAGCTGTTTTTT
-	-	TRBV12-3/TRBV12-4	TRBJ2-6	CASSFQGLATPGANVLTF	TGTGCCAGCAGTTTTCAGGGTTTAGCGACCCCTGGGGCCAACGTCCTGACTTTC
TRBD1	-	TRBV18	TRBJ2-1	CASSPDRGVFDEQFF	TGTGCCAGCTCACCGGACAGGGGGGTATTCGATGAGCAGTTCTTC
-	few	TRBV10-3	TRBJ2-7	CAISESTGRGSEQYF	TGTGCCATCAGTGAGTCGACTGGCAGGGGCTCCGAGCAGTACTTC
-	few	TRBV7-6	TRBJ2-3	CASSHRGGTDTQYF	TGTGCCAGCAGCCATCGCGGCGGCACAGATACGCAGTATTTT
TRBD1	-	TRBV10-2	TRBJ2-7	CASLSGTGAYEQYF	TGCGCCAGTTTATCCGGGACAGGGGCCTACGAGCAGTACTTC
TRBD1	-	TRBV19	TRBJ2-7	CASSAPPGTGESSYEQYF	TGTGCCAGTAGTGCCCCTCCCGGGACAGGGGAAAGCTCCTACGAGCAGTACTTC
TRBD2	many	TRBV11-3	TRBJ2-3	CASSLGLAGLTDTQYF	TGTGCCAGCAGCTTAGGATTAGCGGGCCTCACAGATACGCAGTATTTT
TRBD1	-	TRBV18	TRBJ2-2	CASSPEGGDGGELFF	TGTGCCAGCTCACCAGAAGGGGGCGACGGCGGGGAGCTGTTTTTT